One T cell receptor beta chain is described in this entry. Primed by a sample-barcoded 5' primer and a J-beta primer mix, a second PCR proceeded for roughly 7 to 12 cycles. TCRdb analysed the 5' RACE reads with MiXCR anew, one entry per CDR3 protein. This sample yields approximately 690,000 distinct CDR3 sequences, of which approximately 40% are seen a single time; 25% to 35% belongs to the top ten. The data originate from a study of blood T cells in healthy people across ages. The extraction recovered at least 5.5 micrograms of total RNA per sample. This TCR was sampled from a man aged 80 or over in good health. Sequencing was performed on blood.

DNA for the CDR3: TGTGCCAGCAGAACCCAGGGGAGGGGATATGGCTACACCTTC. It encodes CASRTQGRGYGYTF. The V gene is TRBV7-2, the J gene TRBJ1-2, with D possibly TRBD1 on 6 matching bases. This CDR3 comprises 14 residues. Germline CDR1 is SGHTA and CDR2 is FQGNSA. Trimming removed 6 bases from V and 5 bases from J, with 16 bases in between.